This is a list of T cell receptor beta chains from one sample in a study of blood T cell repertoires in COVID-19. Some clones are missing from TCRdb's copy, which holds only in-frame ones; the method was immunoSEQ multiplex PCR. The top ten hold under 3.5% of the sample, which has 190,000 or so clones, around 87% seen once. Sequenced: peripheral blood. The receptors were sampled from a woman in her twenties or thirties with active or convalescent COVID-19. CDR3s include the opening cysteine and the closing phenylalanine or tryptophan. D genes are given only for firm matches. Clone size is stated in some rows and not others, as once, few, many or a class when expanded.

TRBJ2-1 . TRBV10-2 TRBD2 CASSDTSWRGGNFNEQFF TGCGCCAGCAGTGACACCTCATGGCGGGGGGGGAATTTCAATGAGCAGTTCTTC
TRBJ2-1 . TRBV4-1 TRBD2 CASSPLAGIISEQFF TGCGCCAGCAGCCCTCTAGCGGGAATTATAAGTGAGCAGTTCTTC
TRBJ1-1 . TRBV11-3 . CASSPSRMNTEAFF TGTGCCAGCAGCCCCTCCAGGATGAACACTGAAGCTTTCTTT
TRBJ2-5 once TRBV11-2 TRBD2 CASSLVGRGGRQETQYF TGTGCCAGCAGCTTAGTAGGGCGGGGGGGCCGCCAAGAGACCCAGTACTTC
TRBJ2-6 . TRBV11-2 TRBD1 CASSSQGTGANVLTF TGTGCCAGCAGCTCACAGGGGACTGGGGCCAACGTCCTGACTTTC
TRBJ1-5 few TRBV2 TRBD1 CASTGQGIYSNQPQHF TGTGCCAGCACGGGACAGGGCATCTATAGCAATCAGCCCCAGCATTTT
TRBJ2-7 . TRBV10-1 TRBD2 CASSGVAGPYEQYF TGCGCCAGCAGTGGGGTAGCGGGTCCTTACGAGCAGTACTTC
TRBJ2-7 few TRBV7-6 TRBD1 CASSLLPGTGRSSYEQYF TGTGCCAGCAGCTTACTCCCAGGGACAGGTCGAAGTTCCTACGAGCAGTACTTC
TRBJ2-1 . TRBV5-4 TRBD1 CASSSAGGSYNEQFF TGTGCCAGCAGCAGTGCAGGGGGATCCTACAATGAGCAGTTCTTC
TRBJ2-3 . TRBV6-5 . CASKVQAGTDTQYF TGTGCCAGCAAGGTGCAGGCCGGAACAGATACGCAGTATTTT
TRBJ2-5 . TRBV5-1 . CASSLIPGSETQYF TGCGCCAGCAGCTTGATCCCGGGGTCAGAGACCCAGTACTTC
TRBJ2-5 . TRBV6-5 TRBD1 CASTPGGAWETQYF TGTGCCAGCACTCCAGGGGGCGCTTGGGAGACCCAGTACTTC
TRBJ2-1 . TRBV7-2 TRBD1 CASSSGTGANEQFF TGTGCCAGCAGCTCCGGGACAGGGGCTAATGAGCAGTTCTTC
TRBJ2-1 once TRBV7-6 . CASSLDEALYNEQFF TGTGCCAGCAGCTTAGACGAGGCTTTATACAATGAGCAGTTCTTC
TRBJ1-5 . TRBV6-5 . CASSYTQGQPQHF TGTGCCAGCAGTTATACACAGGGACAGCCCCAGCATTTT
TRBJ2-1 . TRBV5-8 TRBD2 CASSAAPGTSGNEQFF TGTGCCAGCAGTGCTGCCCCCGGGACTAGCGGCAATGAGCAGTTCTTC
TRBJ1-4 . TRBV9 TRBD1 CASSETGSGKLFF TGTGCCAGCAGCGAGACAGGGTCCGGAAAACTGTTTTTT
TRBJ1-2 once TRBV20-1 . CSASVSPNYGYTF TGCAGTGCTAGTGTAAGCCCAAACTATGGCTACACCTTC
TRBJ1-4 . TRBV28 . CASSFPVGGATNEKLFF TGTGCCAGCAGTTTCCCCGTAGGGGGGGCGACTAATGAAAAACTGTTTTTT
TRBJ2-1 . TRBV28 TRBD1 CASTGGQGANNEQFF TGTGCCAGCACCGGGGGACAGGGGGCCAACAATGAGCAGTTCTTC
TRBJ2-3 . TRBV5-1 . CASSLGQEEDTQYF TGCGCCAGCAGCTTGGGACAGGAAGAAGATACGCAGTATTTT
TRBJ2-7 . TRBV12-3/TRBV12-4 TRBD1 CASSPYSRQGEYF TGTGCCAGCAGTCCATATAGTAGACAGGGAGAGTACTTC
TRBJ1-5 few TRBV24-1 . CATSDVTGGNQPQHF TGTGCCACCAGTGATGTGACAGGTGGCAATCAGCCCCAGCATTTT
TRBJ2-2 . TRBV3-1/TRBV3-2 TRBD2 CASSQRTSVAGELFF TGTGCCAGCAGCCAAAGGACTAGCGTCGCCGGGGAGCTGTTTTTT
TRBJ2-2 few TRBV7-9 TRBD1 CASRSSGTGVTGELFF TGTGCCAGCAGAAGCTCCGGGACAGGGGTCACCGGGGAGCTGTTTTTT
TRBJ1-1 . TRBV15 . CATSIPTGVSTEAFF TGTGCCACCAGCATTCCCACAGGAGTGAGCACTGAAGCTTTCTTT
TRBJ1-1 . TRBV11-3 . CASSLGQLMNTEAFF TGTGCCAGCAGCTTAGGACAGCTCATGAACACTGAAGCTTTCTTT
TRBJ1-1 . TRBV6-4 TRBD1 CASKTGQGTTGENTEAFF TGTGCCAGCAAGACGGGACAGGGGACGACTGGCGAGAACACTGAAGCTTTCTTT
TRBJ1-1 once TRBV7-2 TRBD1 CASSPRQGGRKAFF TGTGCCAGCAGCCCACGCCAGGGGGGACGTAAAGCTTTCTTT
TRBJ1-4 . TRBV2 . CASTGDEMFF TGTGCCAGCACGGGGGATGAAATGTTTTTT
TRBJ1-1 . TRBV3-1/TRBV3-2 . CASRGGTEAFF TGTGCCAGCAGAGGGGGCACTGAAGCTTTCTTT
TRBJ1-1 . TRBV19 . CASSIGGRRTEAFF TGTGCCAGTAGTATTGGGGGCCGTCGAACTGAAGCTTTCTTT
TRBJ2-7 once TRBV6-5 . CASTHYSYEQYF TGTGCCAGCACCCACTACTCCTACGAGCAGTACTTC
TRBJ2-1 many TRBV27 . CASSSVGSSYNEQFF TGTGCCAGCAGTTCCGTCGGGAGCTCCTACAATGAGCAGTTCTTC
TRBJ2-7 . TRBV5-4 . CASSLRSGNYEQYF TGTGCCAGCAGCTTGAGGTCAGGGAATTACGAGCAGTACTTC
TRBJ1-2 . TRBV6-5 TRBD1 CASSYRRQGAGYTF TGTGCCAGCAGTTACCGAAGACAGGGGGCCGGCTACACCTTC
TRBJ2-1 once TRBV5-1 . CASSLDSIGNEQFF TGCGCCAGCAGCTTGGACAGCATAGGCAATGAGCAGTTCTTC
TRBJ2-7 . TRBV19 . CASSISDRSLMSEQYF TGTGCCAGTAGTATTAGCGACAGGTCTTTGATGAGCGAGCAGTACTTC
TRBJ2-7 . TRBV5-4 TRBD1 CASSSPGQGAYEQYF TGTGCCAGCAGCTCCCCGGGACAGGGGGCCTACGAGCAGTACTTC
TRBJ1-1 . TRBV14 . CASSQDFRANTEAFF TGTGCCAGCAGCCAAGATTTCAGGGCGAACACTGAAGCTTTCTTT
TRBJ1-3 . TRBV7-8 TRBD1 CASIADRGVLAGNTIYF TGTGCCAGCATCGCCGACAGGGGAGTTCTGGCTGGAAACACCATATATTTT
TRBJ2-4 . TRBV6-6 TRBD1 CASSYRTGGLNIQYF TGTGCCAGCAGTTACAGGACAGGGGGGTTAAACATTCAGTACTTC
TRBJ2-2 . TRBV5-5 . CASSFGLLHTGELFF TGTGCCAGCAGCTTCGGACTACTCCACACCGGGGAGCTGTTTTTT
TRBJ1-6 . TRBV3-1/TRBV3-2 . CASSLRRGYNSPLHF TGTGCCAGCAGCCTCCGGAGAGGGTATAATTCACCCCTCCACTTT
TRBJ1-1 . TRBV27 TRBD1 CASRPGGSTEAFF TGTGCCAGCAGGCCAGGGGGGAGTACTGAAGCTTTCTTT
TRBJ2-3 . TRBV4-1 . CASSQAGRRTDTQYF TGCGCCAGCAGCCAAGCTGGGAGGAGGACAGATACGCAGTATTTT
TRBJ1-1 . TRBV11-2 . CASSSTGSGEAFF TGTGCCAGCAGCTCGACAGGTTCTGGGGAAGCTTTCTTT